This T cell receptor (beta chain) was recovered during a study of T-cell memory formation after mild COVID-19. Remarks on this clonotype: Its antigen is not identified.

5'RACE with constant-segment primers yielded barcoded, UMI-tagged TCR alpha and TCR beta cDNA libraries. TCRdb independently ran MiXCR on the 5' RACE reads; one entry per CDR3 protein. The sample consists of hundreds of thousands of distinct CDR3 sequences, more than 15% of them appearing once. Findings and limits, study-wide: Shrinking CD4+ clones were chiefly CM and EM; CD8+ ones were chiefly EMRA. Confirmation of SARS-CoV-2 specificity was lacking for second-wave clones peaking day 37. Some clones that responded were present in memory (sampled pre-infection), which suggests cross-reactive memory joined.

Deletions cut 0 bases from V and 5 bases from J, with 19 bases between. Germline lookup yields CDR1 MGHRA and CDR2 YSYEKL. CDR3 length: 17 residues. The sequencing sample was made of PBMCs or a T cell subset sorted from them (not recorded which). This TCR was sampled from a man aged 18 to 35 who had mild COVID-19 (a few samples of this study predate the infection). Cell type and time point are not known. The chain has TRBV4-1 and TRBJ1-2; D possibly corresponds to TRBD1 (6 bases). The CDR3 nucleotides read TGCGCCAGCAGCCAAGATCGCAGGGAGCAAGGGGGATATGGCTACACCTTC. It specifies CASSQDRREQGGYGYTF.